This TCR beta chain was identified in a study of memory CD4+ T cells and cytomegalovirus serostatus. Single viable CD3+CD4+CD8-CD45RO+ cells were sorted as the memory CD4+ T cells. The CDR3 covers 19 residues. Per germline, CDR1 MGHRA and CDR2 YSYEKL. Trimming removed 1 base from V and 6 bases from J, with 22 bases in between. The data were produced by immunoSEQ multiplex PCR, yet TCRdb's version contains in-frame clones alone and is incomplete. The sample includes about 25,000 clones, around 75% of them seen just once. The chain combines TRBV4-1 with TRBJ1-6, with a tentative D call TRBD1 (6 bases). The specimen was memory CD4+ T cells from blood. This receptor was taken from an adult in good health and CMV-seronegative. The DNA for the CDR3 is TGCGCCAGCAGCCAAGGTTCCATTACGGGGGGCCGACGTAATTCACCCCTCCACTTT. As protein: CASSQGSITGGRRNSPLHF.